This entry is about one T cell receptor beta chain. CDR3 size: 16 residues. V lost 3 bases and J lost 0, with 13 bases in between. Germline-derived CDR1 and CDR2 are KGHSH and LQKENI. The sample originates from a study of blood T cell repertoires in COVID-19. The wider study: Collection of acute and convalescent COVID-19 samples took place in the United States, Italy and Spain. T cells, B-cell-depleted T cells, or PBMCs supplied cDNA or gDNA.

Original data processing: Amplification with reference gene primers provided the estimates of nucleated cell counts. Sequencing used immunoSEQ multiplex PCR; TCRdb keeps in-frame clones, though not all of them. V and J calls and clone size are given by that table; D and trimming were obtained from the DNA. The profile shows 250,000 to 300,000 clones, 70% to 90% of them singletons. This receptor was identified in a woman in her sixties with COVID-19, enrolled during active disease. The specimen was peripheral blood. This sequence joins TRBV18 and TRBJ2-3; D might be TRBD2 (5 bases). The CDR3 nucleotides read TGTGCCAGCTCACCGGGGTTGGAGCGGAGCACAGATACGCAGTATTTT. Its translation is CASSPGLERSTDTQYF.